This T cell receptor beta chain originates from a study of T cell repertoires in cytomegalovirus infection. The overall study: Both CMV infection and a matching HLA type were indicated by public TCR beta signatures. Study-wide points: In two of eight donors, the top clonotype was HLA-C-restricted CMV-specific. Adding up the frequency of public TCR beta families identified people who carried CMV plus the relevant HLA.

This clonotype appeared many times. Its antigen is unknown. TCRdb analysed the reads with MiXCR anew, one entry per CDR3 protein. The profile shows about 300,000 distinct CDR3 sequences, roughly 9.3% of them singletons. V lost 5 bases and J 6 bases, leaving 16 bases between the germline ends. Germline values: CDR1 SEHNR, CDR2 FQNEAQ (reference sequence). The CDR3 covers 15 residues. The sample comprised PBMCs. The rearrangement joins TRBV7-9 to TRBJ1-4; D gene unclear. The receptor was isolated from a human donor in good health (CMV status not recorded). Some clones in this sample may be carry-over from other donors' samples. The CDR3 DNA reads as TGTGCCAGCAGCCGAACAGCGGAGGGTCATGAAAAACTGTTTTTT. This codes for CASSRTAEGHEKLFF.